This TCR beta chain emerged from a study of glioma-infiltrating T cells after dendritic cell vaccination. Across the study: Between about 2003 and 2013, patients got autologous tumor lysate-pulsed dendritic cell vaccines. Three intradermal dendritic cell vaccine injections were given every two weeks.

Primers: 60 V beta forward and 13 J beta reverse. Assay: immunoSEQ multiplex PCR; the TCRdb copy retains only in-frame clones and omits some. The table lists tens of thousands of clones, approximately 83% of them singletons. V shed 3 bases and J shed 4 bases, with 10 bases lying between them. Germline lookup yields CDR1 WNHNN and CDR2 SYGVQD (reference sequence). This CDR3 has 14 residues. Notes on the study in general: Higher pretreatment TIL content predicted longer progression-free time and survival.

The time point is: after dendritic cell vaccination, including at tumor progression/relapse. This clone was seen only a few times. Its target is not known. The chain links TRBV10-1 to TRBJ1-3; unclear D gene. The material was blood, obtained after dendritic cell vaccination. This sequence originates from a human donor with glioblastoma. Here the CDR3 DNA reads TGCGCCAGCAGTGACGGGTATTGGGGAAACACCATATATTTT. Amino acids: CASSDGYWGNTIYF.